The 28 T cell receptor beta chains below come from one sample, sequenced in a study of T cell responses to AZD1222 COVID-19 vaccine. Assay used: immunoSEQ multiplex PCR; TCRdb lists only in-frame clones, some missing. Among roughly 150,000 clones, nearly 95% were seen once, and the ten largest hold around 2.3%. Sequenced material: peripheral blood, taken on day 0 of AZD1222 vaccination. Receptors originate from an adult in good health.

J is TRBJ2-7 and V is TRBV18; possibly TRBD1 for D (6 bases). Trimming removed 1 base from V and 5 bases from J, with 9 bases in between. Germline values: CDR1 KGHSH, CDR2 LQKENI. There are 13 residues in the CDR3. CDR3 protein: CASSPQGGDEQYF. As DNA, the CDR3 is TGTGCCAGCTCACCACAAGGGGGTGACGAGCAGTACTTC.

The chain carries TRBV7-8 and TRBJ1-2; the D is unclear. Deletions cut 0 bases from V and 8 bases from J, with 13 bases between. The CDR3 sequence is 14 residues long. CDR1 is SGHVS and CDR2 is FQNEAQ in the germline V gene. CDR3 sequence: CASSLAIGSGGYTF. Written as DNA, the CDR3 is TGTGCCAGCAGCTTAGCTATCGGGAGTGGGGGCTACACCTTC.

The chain carries TRBV9 and TRBJ2-7; the match to TRBD2 covers 7 bases. The ends lost 3 bases at V and 5 bases at J; junction bases unmatched: 11. The CDR3 contains 15 residues. The germline V gene encodes CDR1 SGDLS and CDR2 YYNGEE. The CDR3 coding sequence is TGTGCCAGCAGCGCCCGGGCGGGAGTGGTTGACGAGCAGTACTTC. It encodes CASSARAGVVDEQYF.

The chain links TRBV6-5 to TRBJ2-7, with 7 bases matching TRBD1. Germline loops: CDR1 MNHEY, CDR2 SVGAGI. The V segment lost 7 bases and the J segment 2 bases; nucleotides outside the gene matches: 11. The CDR3 has 15 residues. DNA of the CDR3: TGTGCCAGCACTCCTCCCGGGGACAGAACCTACGAGCAGTACTTC. Its protein is CASTPPGDRTYEQYF.

This chain links TRBV6-5 with TRBJ1-6; D not resolved. Trimming left V 4 bases short and J 0 bases short, with 7 bases between. This CDR3 region has 15 residues. CDR1 MNHEY and CDR2 SVGAGI come from the germline V gene. CDR3 in amino acids: CASSLQCSYNSPLHF. The DNA of the CDR3 is TGTGCCAGCAGTTTACAGTGCTCCTATAATTCACCCCTCCACTTT.

V usage is TRBV5-1 and J usage is TRBJ2-7; perhaps TRBD2 as D (5 bases). V lost 4 bases to trimming and J lost 4 bases, with 15 bases between them. The CDR3 is 14 residues long. Germline V gene sequence: CDR1 SGHRS, CDR2 YFSETQ. The CDR3 region has the DNA TGCGCCAGCAGCCTCAGGACTGGTCCGTACGAGCAGTACTTC. This encodes CASSLRTGPYEQYF.

This chain uses TRBV20-1 with TRBJ1-6, with D hard to call. Germline values: CDR1 DFQATT, CDR2 SNEGSKA (reference sequence). The CDR3 has 14 amino acids. Deletions cut 3 bases from V and 1 base from J, with 7 bases between. The CDR3 DNA sequence: TGCAGTGCTAGTGCGATTTCCTATAATTCACCCCTCCACTTT. This sequence encodes CSASAISYNSPLHF.

The CDR3 DNA sequence: TGTGCCAGCAGCCAAGGGTATGAGACCCAGTACTTC. Amino acids: CASSQGYETQYF. The genes are TRBV14 and TRBJ2-5; D remains unclear. The CDR3 runs 12 residues. Per germline, CDR1 SGHDN and CDR2 FVKESK. V lost 1 base, J lost 5 bases, and 5 bases lay in between. The whole variable domain, remainder taken from reference TRBV14 and TRBJ2-5, is EAGVTQFPSHSVIEKGQTVTLRCDPISGHDNLYWYRRVMGKEIKFLLHFVKESKQDESGMPNNRFLAERTGGTYSTLKVQPAELEDSGVYFCASSQGYETQYFGPGTRLLVL.

V and J are TRBV4-1 and TRBJ2-7; TRBD2 matches 8 bases. The V gene end was trimmed by 4 bases and the J gene end by 5 bases; junction bases not matched to a gene: 10. The germline V gene encodes CDR1 MGHRA and CDR2 YSYEKL. This CDR3 is 15 amino acids long. CDR3 sequence: CASSPTGLAGDEQYF. The CDR3 coding sequence is TGCGCCAGCAGCCCAACCGGGCTAGCGGGTGACGAGCAGTACTTC.

The chain uses TRBV6-1 and TRBJ1-6; D gene uncertain. V lost 2 bases to trimming and J lost 3 bases, with 5 bases between them. The CDR3 sequence is 14 residues long. Germline V gives CDR1 MNHNS, CDR2 SASEGT. The CDR3 sequence: CASSERIYNSPLHF. CDR3 sequence (DNA): TGTGCCAGCAGTGAACGGATCTATAATTCACCCCTCCACTTT.

The rearrangement uses TRBV19 and TRBJ1-1; D unresolved. V was shortened by 8 bases and J by 1 base, with 14 bases between the two germline ends. Germline CDR1 is LNHDA and CDR2 is SQIVND (reference sequence). The CDR3 spans 14 residues. CDR3 sequence (DNA): TGTGCCAGTCTTCAAAAAAAGGAGAACACTGAAGCTTTCTTT. It translates to CASLQKKENTEAFF. Full variable domain (rest looked up from reference TRBV19 and TRBJ1-1): DGGITQSPKYLFRKEGQNVTLSCEQNLNHDAMYWYRQDPGQGLRLIYYSQIVNDFQKGDIAEGYSVSREKKESFPLTVTSAQKNPTAFYLCASLQKKENTEAFFGQGTRLTVV.

Note on this clone: One junction end disagrees with the germline gene, perhaps due to a read error. J is TRBJ2-7 and V is TRBV7-6, with 9 nucleotides matching TRBD1. This CDR3 region has 15 residues. Germline loops: CDR1 SGHVS, CDR2 FNYEAQ. The CDR3 loop reads CASSLGDRVSHEQYF. The CDR3 DNA reads as TGTGCCAGCAGCTTAGGGGACAGGGTCTCCCACGAGCAGTACTTC.

The V call is TRBV18, the J call TRBJ2-3; 7 bases are shared with TRBD1. This CDR3 spans 14 amino acids. Germline V gives CDR1 KGHSH, CDR2 LQKENI. V shed 3 bases, J shed 1 base, and the junction held 1 base outside the gene matches. CDR3 sequence (DNA): TGTGCCAGCTCACCTGGACAGGGCACAGATACGCAGTATTTT. Amino acid sequence: CASSPGQGTDTQYF.

The chain is built from TRBV11-1 and TRBJ1-3, with a tentative D call TRBD1 (5 bases). The germline V gene has CDR1 SGHAT and CDR2 FQDESV (reference sequence). This CDR3 has 15 amino acids. With 2 bases removed from V and 0 bases from J, the gap between germline ends came to 8 bases. This CDR3 is CASSLWGSSGNTIYF. The CDR3 nucleotides are TGTGCCAGCAGCTTATGGGGGTCCTCTGGAAACACCATATATTTT.

The chain recombines TRBV28 with TRBJ1-2, with D maybe TRBD1 (5 bases). V shed 4 bases and J shed 2 bases, with 5 bases lying between them. The CDR3 is made up of 12 amino acids. In germline, CDR1 is MDHEN, CDR2 SYDVKM. The CDR3 spells CASSWDNYGYTF. CDR3 DNA sequence: TGTGCCAGCAGTTGGGACAACTATGGCTACACCTTC.

This clone was counted only a few times. The chain joins TRBV19 to TRBJ1-6; D gene unclear. Deletions cut 9 bases from V and 0 bases from J, with 18 bases between. CDR3 length: 17 residues. From germline, CDR1 is LNHDA and CDR2 SQIVND (reference sequence). The CDR3 loop reads CARERKRRSSYNSPLHF. Written as DNA, the CDR3 is TGTGCCAGGGAACGAAAACGCAGGAGCTCCTATAATTCACCCCTCCACTTT.

V is TRBV27 and J is TRBJ2-7; D unclear. In germline, CDR1 is MNHEY, CDR2 SMNVEV (reference sequence). CDR3 length equals 12 residues. Trimming shortened V by 5 bases and J by 7 bases, and 12 bases separated the two germline ends. The CDR3 DNA follows: TGTGCCAGCAGTCCTATGGTGGGGGAGCAGTACTTC. This sequence encodes CASSPMVGEQYF.

The chain joins TRBV2 to TRBJ2-2; 8 bases match TRBD2. V lost 11 bases to trimming and J lost 5 bases; unmatched junction nucleotides: 10. Germline V gene data show CDR1 as SNHLY and CDR2 as FYNNEI. There are 14 residues in the CDR3. The CDR3 spells CAWNKRESTGELFF. For the CDR3, the DNA is TGTGCCTGGAACAAGCGGGAGTCTACCGGGGAGCTGTTTTTT.

This chain uses TRBV2 with TRBJ2-3, with 14 positions matching TRBD2. J gave up 1 base and V 8 bases, and 14 bases lay outside the gene matches. Germline values: CDR1 SNHLY, CDR2 FYNNEI. This CDR3 region has 19 residues. CDR3 residues: CASQLSGTSGGRGTDTQYF. The DNA of the CDR3 is TGTGCCAGCCAATTATCCGGGACTAGCGGGGGAAGAGGCACAGATACGCAGTATTTT.

V is TRBV6-5 and J is TRBJ2-7; TRBD1 aligns across 8 bases. The CDR3 has 14 residues. Trimming at V came to 5 bases and at J to 3 bases, leaving 6 bases not matched to a gene. Germline V gene lookup returns CDR1 MNHEY and CDR2 SVGAGI. The CDR3 spells CASSRTGINYEQYF. The CDR3 DNA reads as TGTGCCAGCAGTAGGACAGGGATAAACTACGAGCAGTACTTC.

V is TRBV7-3 and J is TRBJ1-6, with D uncertain. V was shortened by 3 bases and J by 5 bases, with 5 bases between the two germline ends. CDR1 and CDR2 from the germline V gene are SGHTA and FQGTGA. This CDR3 region has 13 residues. CDR3 residues: CASSFFDNSPLHF. The CDR3 DNA follows: TGTGCCAGCAGCTTTTTCGATAATTCACCCCTCCACTTT. Full variable domain (rest looked up from reference TRBV7-3 and TRBJ1-6): GAGVSQTPSNKVTEKGKYVELRCDPISGHTALYWYRQSLGQGPEFLIYFQGTGAADDSGLPNDRFFAVRPEGSVSTLKIQRTERGDSAVYLCASSFFDNSPLHFGNGTRLTVT.

The chain carries TRBV11-1 and TRBJ1-5, with TRBD1 matching 7 bases. CDR1 and CDR2 from the germline V gene are SGHAT and FQDESV (reference sequence). V shed 4 bases and J 8 bases; nucleotides not matched to a gene: 8. CDR3 size: 14 residues. The CDR3: CASSSGTVDEPQHF. CDR3 nucleotides: TGTGCCAGCAGCTCTGGGACAGTAGATGAGCCCCAGCATTTT.

The chain employs TRBV30 and TRBJ2-2; possibly TRBD1 or TRBD2 for D (5 bases each). This CDR3 contains 12 residues. From germline, CDR1 is GTSNPN and CDR2 SVGIG (reference sequence). Trimming removed 5 bases at V and 7 bases at J, with 11 bases between. The CDR3 region has the DNA TGTGCCTGGGGGGGAGTTTACGGGGAGCTGTTTTTT. As protein: CAWGGVYGELFF. The full variable domain, its missing parts supplied by reference TRBV30 and TRBJ2-2, is SQTIHQWPATLVQPVGSPLSLECTVEGTSNPNLYWYRQAAGRGLQLLFYSVGIGQISSEVPQNLSASRPQDRQFILSSKKLLLSDSGFYLCAWGGVYGELFFGEGSRLTVL.

V is TRBV5-1 and J is TRBJ2-7; D is perhaps TRBD1 (6 bases). The CDR3 runs to 16 residues. In germline, CDR1 is SGHRS, CDR2 YFSETQ. The V end was cut by 0 bases, the J end by 1 base, with 14 bases between. The CDR3 DNA reads TGCGCCAGCAGCTTGGCCCCGGGACAAACGTCCTACGAGCAGTACTTC. Residues: CASSLAPGQTSYEQYF.

This chain links TRBV6-5 with TRBJ2-7; 11 nucleotides match TRBD1. The CDR3 covers 14 residues. V shed 6 bases and J 3 bases; nucleotides not matched to a gene: 4. Looked up from germline, CDR1 is MNHEY and CDR2 is SVGAGI. In DNA form, the CDR3 reads TGTGCCAGCAGAGGGACAGGGGGATACTACGAGCAGTACTTC. Translated, it gives CASRGTGGYYEQYF.

The chain has TRBV19 and TRBJ1-5; D not certain. With 0 bases removed from V and 9 bases from J, the gap between germline ends came to 12 bases. The CDR3 covers 14 residues. Germline V CDR1 and CDR2: LNHDA, SQIVND (reference sequence). The chain's CDR3 is CASSIDRGYGPQHF. The CDR3 DNA sequence: TGTGCCAGTAGTATAGATCGAGGTTACGGGCCCCAGCATTTT.

V usage is TRBV7-9 and J usage is TRBJ2-1; perhaps TRBD2 as D (6 bases). Germline V gives CDR1 SEHNR, CDR2 FQNEAQ (reference sequence). V shed 5 bases and J shed 7 bases, with 15 bases lying between them. The CDR3 is 14 amino acids. CDR3 region: CASSLSTSINEQFF. The CDR3 bases are TGTGCCAGCAGCCTTAGTACTAGCATTAATGAGCAGTTCTTC. The full variable domain, with the rest looked up from reference TRBV7-9 and TRBJ2-1, is DTGVSQNPRHKITKRGQNVTFRCDPISEHNRLYWYRQTLGQGPEFLTYFQNEAQLEKSRLLSDRFSAERPKGSFSTLEIQRTEQGDSAMYLCASSLSTSINEQFFGPGTRLTVL.

This chain links TRBV6-4 with TRBJ2-7; D gene ambiguous. Per germline, CDR1 MRHNA and CDR2 SNTAGT. There are 10 residues in the CDR3. Trimming cost V 4 bases and J 5 bases, with 3 bases left between them. In DNA, the CDR3 is TGTGCCAGCAGTGTGAACGAGCAGTACTTC. The encoded protein is CASSVNEQYF.